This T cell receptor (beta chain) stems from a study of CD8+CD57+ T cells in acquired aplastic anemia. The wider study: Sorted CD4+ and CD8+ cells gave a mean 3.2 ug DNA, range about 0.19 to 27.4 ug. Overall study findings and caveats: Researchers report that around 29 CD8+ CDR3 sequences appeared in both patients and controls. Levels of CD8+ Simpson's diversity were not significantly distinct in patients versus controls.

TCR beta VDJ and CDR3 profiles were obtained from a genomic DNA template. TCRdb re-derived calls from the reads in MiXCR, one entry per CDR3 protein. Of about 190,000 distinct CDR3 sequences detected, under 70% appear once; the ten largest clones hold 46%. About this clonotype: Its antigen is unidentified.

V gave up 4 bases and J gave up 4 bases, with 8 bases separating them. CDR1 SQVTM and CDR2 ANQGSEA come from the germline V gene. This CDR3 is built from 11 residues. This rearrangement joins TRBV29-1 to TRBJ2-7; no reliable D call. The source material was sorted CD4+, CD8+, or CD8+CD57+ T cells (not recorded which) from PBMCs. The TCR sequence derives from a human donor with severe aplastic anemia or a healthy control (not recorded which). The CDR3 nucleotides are TGCAGCGTTGGTCAGGTTTACGAGCAGTACTTC. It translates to CSVGQVYEQYF.